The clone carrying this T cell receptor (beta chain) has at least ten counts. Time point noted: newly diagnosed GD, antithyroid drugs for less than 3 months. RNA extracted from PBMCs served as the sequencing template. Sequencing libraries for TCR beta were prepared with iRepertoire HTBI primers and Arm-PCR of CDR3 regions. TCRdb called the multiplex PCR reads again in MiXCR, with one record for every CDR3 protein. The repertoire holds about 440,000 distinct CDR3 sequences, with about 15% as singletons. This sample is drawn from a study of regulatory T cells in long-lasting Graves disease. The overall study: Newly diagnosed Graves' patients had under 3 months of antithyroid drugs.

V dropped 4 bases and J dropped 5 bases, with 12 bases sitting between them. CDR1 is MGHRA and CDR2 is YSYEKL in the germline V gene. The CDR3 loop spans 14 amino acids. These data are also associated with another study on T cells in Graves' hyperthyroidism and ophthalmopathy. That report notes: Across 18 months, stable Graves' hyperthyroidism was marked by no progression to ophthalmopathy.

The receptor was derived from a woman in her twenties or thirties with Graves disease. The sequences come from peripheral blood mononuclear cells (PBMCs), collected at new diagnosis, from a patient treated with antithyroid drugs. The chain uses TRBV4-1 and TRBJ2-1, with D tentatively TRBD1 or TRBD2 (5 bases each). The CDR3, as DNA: TGCGCCAGCAGCCTCGGGGCGGCCCACAATGAGCAGTTCTTC. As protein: CASSLGAAHNEQFF.